This T cell receptor (beta chain) emerged from a study of vaccination and CD4 T cells after COVID-19. Study summary: Participants were administered two doses of either the BNT162b2 or the mRNA-1273 vaccine.

Of note for this clonotype: Its target is unknown.

The germline V and J ends were trimmed by 0 bases and 0 bases, with 8 bases remaining between them. The CDR3 loop spans 15 amino acids. The germline CDR1 and CDR2 sequences are SGHRS and YFSETQ. Cultured CD4+ T cells had their DNA profiled by the Oncomine TCR Beta short-read assay. TCRdb analysed the PCR reads with MiXCR anew, one entry per CDR3 protein. The sample consists of some 3,200 distinct CDR3 sequences, about four fifths of them appearing once. As to treatment: approximately nine-day PBMC culture with coronavirus spike peptide pools or control peptides (ViraFEST assay). The ViraFEST method relied on peptide pools to expand antigen-specific T cells, followed by TCR sequencing. PCR-confirmed positives ranged from March to December 2020, preceding US Alpha, Beta and Delta variants.

V is TRBV5-1 and J is TRBJ2-3, with unresolved D. The sequencing input was CD4+ T cells from blood, cultured in vitro. The sequence was obtained from a human donor who had recovered from COVID-19. In nucleotides, the CDR3 is TGCGCCAGCAGCTTGGTTCTGGGAAGCACAGATACGCAGTATTTT. Protein product: CASSLVLGSTDTQYF.